The 17 T cell receptor beta chains given below trace back to one sample, sequenced in a study of blood T cell repertoires in COVID-19. Method: immunoSEQ multiplex PCR; TCRdb's copy keeps in-frame clones and lacks some. The data contain 230,000 or so clones, around 91% of them seen just once; the ten biggest clones take up about 2%. The material sequenced was peripheral blood. These receptors came from a woman in her sixties with COVID-19, enrolled during active disease.

The rearrangement links TRBV12-3 or TRBV12-4 to TRBJ2-7; D is perhaps TRBD1 (6 bases). V was pared by 5 bases and J by 3 bases, with 11 bases between. CDR3 length: 13 amino acids. The CDR3 protein is CASSLDSYYEQYF. The CDR3 DNA reads as TGTGCCAGCAGTCTGGACAGCTACTACGAGCAGTACTTC.

J is TRBJ2-6 and V is TRBV18; the D gene is possibly TRBD1 (5 bases). CDR3 length: 18 residues. Germline assignment: CDR1 KGHSH and CDR2 LQKENI. V lost 6 bases and J 1 base, leaving 19 bases between the germline ends. CDR3 sequence (DNA): TGTGCCAGCTCCTCCTGGGGCGGAATCACTTCTGGGGCCAACGTCCTGACTTTC. Protein product: CASSSWGGITSGANVLTF.

The V call is TRBV7-2, the J call TRBJ2-3, with 9 bases that match TRBD2. The CDR3 is 16 amino acids. With V trimmed by 3 bases and J by 6 bases, 10 bases remained unmatched. Germline-derived CDR1 and CDR2 are SGHTA and FQGNSA. CDR3 DNA: TGTGCCAGCAGCTTGAGTTCCGCGGGGGGGCGTGATACGCAGTATTTT. It encodes CASSLSSAGGRDTQYF. Filled out from reference TRBV7-2 and TRBJ2-3, the complete variable domain reads GAGVSQSPSNKVTEKGKDVELRCDPISGHTALYWYRQSLGQGLEFLIYFQGNSAPDKSGLPSDRFSAERTGGSVSTLTIQRTQQEDSAVYLCASSLSSAGGRDTQYFGPGTRLTVL.

The V and J genes are TRBV19 and TRBJ1-1; 9 positions agree with TRBD1. This CDR3 contains 15 residues. Looked up from germline, CDR1 is LNHDA and CDR2 is SQIVND (reference sequence). Trimming at V came to 2 bases and at J to 1 base, leaving 2 bases not matched to a gene. The CDR3: CASSILDRGNTEAFF. As DNA, the CDR3 is TGTGCCAGTAGTATACTGGACAGGGGGAACACTGAAGCTTTCTTT. The full variable domain, in which reference TRBV19 and TRBJ1-1 provide the parts outside the CDR3, is DGGITQSPKYLFRKEGQNVTLSCEQNLNHDAMYWYRQDPGQGLRLIYYSQIVNDFQKGDIAEGYSVSREKKESFPLTVTSAQKNPTAFYLCASSILDRGNTEAFFGQGTRLTVV.

The rearrangement links TRBV5-4 to TRBJ1-6; TRBD1 matches 7 bases. Germline V lookup: CDR1 SGHNT, CDR2 YYREEE (reference sequence). The CDR3 has 15 residues. V shed 0 bases and J 6 bases; nucleotides not matched to a gene: 3. CDR3 in amino acids: CASSLDRGPNSPLHF. CDR3 sequence (DNA): TGTGCCAGCAGCTTGGACAGGGGACCTAATTCACCCCTCCACTTT.

This clone was seen ten or more times. The V gene is TRBV6-5, the J gene TRBJ1-3; D ambiguous. The CDR3 sequence is 13 residues long. The germline CDR1 and CDR2 sequences are MNHEY and SVGAGI. V lost 2 bases to trimming and J lost 5 bases, with 7 bases between them. CDR3 loop: CASSYGPRNTIYF. The CDR3 coding sequence is TGTGCCAGCAGTTACGGCCCGCGAAACACCATATATTTT.

The V and J genes are TRBV27 and TRBJ1-6; TRBD1 is a possible D gene (5 bases). This CDR3 is built from 14 residues. Germline V CDR1 and CDR2: MNHEY, SMNVEV (reference sequence). V dropped 3 bases and J dropped 7 bases, with 10 bases sitting between them. The CDR3 is CASSFRDRNSPLHF. The CDR3 nucleotides read TGTGCCAGCAGTTTTCGCGACAGAAATTCACCCCTCCACTTT.

V gene TRBV4-2 combines with J gene TRBJ1-5, with D tentatively TRBD1 (5 bases). The V gene's germline CDR1 is LGHNA and CDR2 YNFKEQ. V shed 1 base and J shed 4 bases, with 8 bases lying between them. The CDR3 is made up of 14 amino acids. Here the CDR3 reads CASSQATENQPQHF. CDR3 bases: TGTGCCAGCAGCCAAGCGACAGAAAATCAGCCCCAGCATTTT.

The chain employs TRBV7-2 and TRBJ2-1, with D possibly TRBD2 on 6 matching bases. The V and J ends lost 0 bases and 5 bases respectively, with 11 bases between them. The CDR3 runs to 15 residues. In germline, CDR1 is SGHTA, CDR2 FQGNSA. This CDR3 reads CASSLAGGEHNEQFF. The CDR3 region has the DNA TGTGCCAGCAGCTTAGCCGGGGGAGAGCACAATGAGCAGTTCTTC.

This clone was seen a single time. The chain carries TRBV24-1 and TRBJ1-2; no clear D gene. V was shortened by 5 bases and J by 5 bases, with 5 bases between the two germline ends. The CDR3 is made up of 11 amino acids. Germline CDR1 reads KGHDR; CDR2 reads SFDVKD. This chain's CDR3 is CATSGPYGYTF. CDR3 DNA sequence: TGTGCCACCAGTGGGCCGTATGGCTACACCTTC.

The rearrangement links TRBV19 to TRBJ1-1; no definite D call. CDR3 size: 12 residues. CDR1 and CDR2 (germline): LNHDA, SQIVND (reference sequence). V was cut by 5 bases and J by 0 bases, with 4 bases left in between. The CDR3, as DNA: TGTGCCAGTAGTGACATGAACACTGAAGCTTTCTTT. It specifies CASSDMNTEAFF. The whole variable domain, filled in from reference TRBV19 and TRBJ1-1, reads DGGITQSPKYLFRKEGQNVTLSCEQNLNHDAMYWYRQDPGQGLRLIYYSQIVNDFQKGDIAEGYSVSREKKESFPLTVTSAQKNPTAFYLCASSDMNTEAFFGQGTRLTVV.

This sequence joins TRBV10-1 and TRBJ1-4; TRBD1 agrees at 8 bases. Germline V CDR1 and CDR2: WNHNN, SYGVQD (reference sequence). Trimming removed 0 bases from V and 6 bases from J; junction bases left unmatched: 6. This CDR3 has 16 residues. Here the CDR3 DNA reads TGCGCCAGCAGTGAGTCTAGCGACAGGGGTGATGAAAAACTGTTTTTT. Encoded protein: CASSESSDRGDEKLFF.

This chain connects TRBV3-1 (or the pseudogene TRBV3-2) to TRBJ1-1; the D is unclear. The ends were cut back, 2 bases at V and 5 bases at J, with 9 bases in the middle. The CDR3 length is 13 residues. CDR1 is LGHDT and CDR2 is YNNKEL in the germline V gene (reference sequence). This CDR3 is CASSQTRGTEAFF. In nucleotides, the CDR3 is TGTGCCAGCAGCCAAACAAGAGGAACTGAAGCTTTCTTT.

The chain employs TRBV6-5 and TRBJ1-2, with D maybe TRBD1 (5 bases). The CDR3 consists of 13 residues. CDR1 and CDR2 (germline): MNHEY, SVGAGI. The V and J ends lost 1 base and 4 bases respectively, with 7 bases between them. The CDR3 bases are TGTGCCAGCAGTTACTATCAGGGCTATGGCTACACCTTC. Translation: CASSYYQGYGYTF.

The chain is built from TRBV3-1 (or the pseudogene TRBV3-2) and TRBJ2-1; D not certain. The V end was cut by 0 bases, the J end by 0 bases, with 12 bases between. The CDR3 spans 17 residues. Germline V gene lookup returns CDR1 LGHDT and CDR2 YNNKEL (reference sequence). The CDR3 here is CASSQDRYLSSYNEQFF. CDR3 DNA sequence: TGTGCCAGCAGCCAAGATCGCTACCTTAGCTCCTACAATGAGCAGTTCTTC.

V usage is TRBV7-9 and J usage is TRBJ1-1, with 8 bases fitting TRBD1. The CDR3 is 14 amino acids. Germline V gives CDR1 SEHNR, CDR2 FQNEAQ (reference sequence). J lost 5 bases, V lost 5 bases, and 7 bases had no gene match. The CDR3 region has the DNA TGTGCCAGCAGCCTCAGGGGGCCGGGGACTGAAGCTTTCTTT. Translating it yields CASSLRGPGTEAFF.

The chain links TRBV7-9 to TRBJ1-1; 7 bases line up with TRBD1. CDR1 is SEHNR and CDR2 is FQNEAQ in the germline V gene (reference sequence). The V gene end was trimmed by 6 bases and the J gene end by 3 bases; junction bases not matched to a gene: 4. The CDR3 spans 13 residues. The CDR3 bases are TGTGCCAGCAGACAAGACAGGGACACTGAAGCTTTCTTT. Its translation: CASRQDRDTEAFF.